This TCR beta chain derives from a study of OX40 agonist ivuxolimab in advanced cancers. Study-level information: Patients enrolled in dose escalation were diagnosed with hepatocellular carcinoma, melanoma, renal cell or head and neck cancer. Study-wide points: Some patients without response likewise showed low normalized clonal expansion. Relative to CD4+ cells, CD8+ T cells on average had more expanded clones.

This clone was recorded once. Antigen unknown. Excluded were patients having autoimmune disease history or systemic immunosuppression. Profiled with immunoSEQ multiplex PCR; TCRdb holds only in-frame clones, not every one. Among about 66,000 clones, approximately 91% were seen once, and the ten largest hold around 0.33%. This CDR3 is 14 amino acids long. V lost 0 bases and J 4 bases, leaving 7 bases between the germline ends. Germline lookup yields CDR1 SGDLS and CDR2 YYNGEE. This chain connects TRBV9 to TRBJ2-2; D remains unclear. The clonotype comes from an adult with an advanced solid tumor such as melanoma, head and neck, liver or kidney cancer. The material sequenced was CD4+ or CD8+ T cells sorted from blood, taken in a trial of the OX40 agonist ivuxolimab. The CDR3 reads CASSVDSLTGELFF. Written as DNA, the CDR3 is TGTGCCAGCAGCGTAGACTCTCTCACCGGGGAGCTGTTTTTT.